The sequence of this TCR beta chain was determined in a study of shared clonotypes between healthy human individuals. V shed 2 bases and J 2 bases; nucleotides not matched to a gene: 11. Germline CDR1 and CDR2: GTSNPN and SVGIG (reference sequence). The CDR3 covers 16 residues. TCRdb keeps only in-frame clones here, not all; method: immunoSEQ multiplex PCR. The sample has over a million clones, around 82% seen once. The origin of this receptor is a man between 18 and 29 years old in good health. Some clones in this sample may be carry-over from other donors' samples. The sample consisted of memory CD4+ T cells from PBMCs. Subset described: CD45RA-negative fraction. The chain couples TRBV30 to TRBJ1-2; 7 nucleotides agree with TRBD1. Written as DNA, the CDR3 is TGTGCCTGGAGTCCCAAACGTACAGGGGCGAACTATGGCTACACCTTC. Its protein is CAWSPKRTGANYGYTF.